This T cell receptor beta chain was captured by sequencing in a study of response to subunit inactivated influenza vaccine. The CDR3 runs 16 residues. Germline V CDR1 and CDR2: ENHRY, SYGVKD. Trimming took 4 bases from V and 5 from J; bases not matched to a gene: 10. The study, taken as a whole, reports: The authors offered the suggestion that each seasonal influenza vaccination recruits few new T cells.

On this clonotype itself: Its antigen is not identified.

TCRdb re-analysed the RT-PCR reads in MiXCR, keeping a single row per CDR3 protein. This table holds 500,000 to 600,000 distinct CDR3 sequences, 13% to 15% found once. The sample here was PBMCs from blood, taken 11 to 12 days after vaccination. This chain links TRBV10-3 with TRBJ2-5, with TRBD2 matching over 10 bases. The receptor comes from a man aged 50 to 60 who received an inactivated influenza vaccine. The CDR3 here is CAISGGTSGDWETQYF. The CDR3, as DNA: TGTGCCATCAGTGGTGGAACTAGCGGGGACTGGGAGACCCAGTACTTC.